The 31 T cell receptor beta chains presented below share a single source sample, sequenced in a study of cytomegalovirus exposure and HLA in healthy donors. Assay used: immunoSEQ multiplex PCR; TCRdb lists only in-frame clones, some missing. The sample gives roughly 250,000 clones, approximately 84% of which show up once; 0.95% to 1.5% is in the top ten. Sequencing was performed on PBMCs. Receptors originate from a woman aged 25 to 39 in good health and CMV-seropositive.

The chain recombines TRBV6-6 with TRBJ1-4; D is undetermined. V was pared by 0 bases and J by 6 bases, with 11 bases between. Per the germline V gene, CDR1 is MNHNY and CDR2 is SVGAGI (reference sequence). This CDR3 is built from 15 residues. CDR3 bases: TGTGCCAGCAGTTACTCCATCCAGGCAGATGAAAAACTGTTTTTT. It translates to CASSYSIQADEKLFF.

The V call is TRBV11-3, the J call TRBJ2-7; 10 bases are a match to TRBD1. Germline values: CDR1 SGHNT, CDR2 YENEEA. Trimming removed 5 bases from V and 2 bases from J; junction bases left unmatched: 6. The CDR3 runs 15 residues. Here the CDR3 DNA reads TGTGCCAGCAGCCTTGGGACAGGGGACACCTACGAGCAGTACTTC. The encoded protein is CASSLGTGDTYEQYF. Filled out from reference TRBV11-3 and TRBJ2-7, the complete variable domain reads EAGVVQSPRYKIIEKKQPVAFWCNPISGHNTLYWYLQNLGQGPELLIRYENEEAVDDSQLPKDRFSAERLKGVDSTLKIQPAELGDSAVYLCASSLGTGDTYEQYFGPGTRLTVT.

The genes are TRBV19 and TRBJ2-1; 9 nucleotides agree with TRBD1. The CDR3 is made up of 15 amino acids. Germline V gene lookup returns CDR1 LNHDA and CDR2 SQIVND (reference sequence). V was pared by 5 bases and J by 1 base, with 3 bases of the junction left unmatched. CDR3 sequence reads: CASSLGQGSYNEQFF. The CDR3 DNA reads TGTGCCAGTAGTCTCGGACAGGGGTCCTACAATGAGCAGTTCTTC.

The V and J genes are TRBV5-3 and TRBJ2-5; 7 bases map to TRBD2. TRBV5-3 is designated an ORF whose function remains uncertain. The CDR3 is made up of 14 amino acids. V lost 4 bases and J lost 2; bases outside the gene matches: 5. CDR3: CARSVWTRQETQYF. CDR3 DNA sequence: TGTGCCAGAAGCGTTTGGACTAGGCAAGAGACCCAGTACTTC.

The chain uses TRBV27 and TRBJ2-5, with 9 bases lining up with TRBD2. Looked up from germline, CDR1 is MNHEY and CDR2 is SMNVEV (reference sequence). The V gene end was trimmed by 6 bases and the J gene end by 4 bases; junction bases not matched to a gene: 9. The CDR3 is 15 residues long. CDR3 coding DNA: TGTGCCAGCAGACTAATAGCGGGAGTCCCAGAGACCCAGTACTTC. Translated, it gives CASRLIAGVPETQYF.

The CDR3, as DNA: TGTGCCAGCAGCTTAGCGGGAGATGCGCCCAATGAGCAGTTCTTC. Its protein is CASSLAGDAPNEQFF. This chain links TRBV7-3 with TRBJ2-1; 7 nucleotides match TRBD2. The CDR3 is made up of 15 amino acids. Trimming at V came to 2 bases and at J to 6 bases, leaving 7 bases not matched to a gene. Germline V gene sequence: CDR1 SGHTA, CDR2 FQGTGA. The whole variable domain, filled in from reference TRBV7-3 and TRBJ2-1, reads GAGVSQTPSNKVTEKGKYVELRCDPISGHTALYWYRQSLGQGPEFLIYFQGTGAADDSGLPNDRFFAVRPEGSVSTLKIQRTERGDSAVYLCASSLAGDAPNEQFFGPGTRLTVL.

CDR3: CASSLNSGGEQFF. The CDR3 nucleotides read TGTGCCAGCAGTTTGAACAGCGGGGGTGAGCAGTTCTTC. This chain links TRBV27 with TRBJ2-1; 8 bases agree with TRBD2. Germline V gene sequence: CDR1 MNHEY, CDR2 SMNVEV (reference sequence). The CDR3 is made up of 13 amino acids. J lost 9 bases, V lost 3 bases, and 4 bases had no gene match.

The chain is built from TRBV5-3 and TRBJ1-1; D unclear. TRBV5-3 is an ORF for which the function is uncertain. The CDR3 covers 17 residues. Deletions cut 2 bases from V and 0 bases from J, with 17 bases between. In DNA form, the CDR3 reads TGTGCCAGAAGCTTTCTAAACAGAAATAGAATGAACACTGAAGCTTTCTTT. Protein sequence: CARSFLNRNRMNTEAFF.

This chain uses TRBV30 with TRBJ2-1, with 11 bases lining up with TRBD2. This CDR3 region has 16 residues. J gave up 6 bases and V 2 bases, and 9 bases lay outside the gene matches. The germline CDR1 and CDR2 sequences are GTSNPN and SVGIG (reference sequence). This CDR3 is CAWSTPSGGPGNEQFF. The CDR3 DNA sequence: TGTGCCTGGAGTACCCCTAGCGGGGGGCCGGGCAATGAGCAGTTCTTC.

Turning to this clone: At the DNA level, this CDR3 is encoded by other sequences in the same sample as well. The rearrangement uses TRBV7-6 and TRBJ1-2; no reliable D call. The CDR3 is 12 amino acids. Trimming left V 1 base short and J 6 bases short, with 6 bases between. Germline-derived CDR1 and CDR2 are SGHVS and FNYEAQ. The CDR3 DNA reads TGTGCCAGCAGCTTAGGAGGCGATGGCTACACCTTC. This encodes CASSLGGDGYTF.

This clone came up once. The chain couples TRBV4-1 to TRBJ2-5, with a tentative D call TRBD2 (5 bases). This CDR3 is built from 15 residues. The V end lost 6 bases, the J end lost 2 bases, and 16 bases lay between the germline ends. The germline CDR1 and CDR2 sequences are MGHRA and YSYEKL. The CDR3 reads CASSGGSNGQETQYF. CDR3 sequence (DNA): TGCGCCAGCAGTGGTGGGAGTAACGGACAAGAGACCCAGTACTTC.

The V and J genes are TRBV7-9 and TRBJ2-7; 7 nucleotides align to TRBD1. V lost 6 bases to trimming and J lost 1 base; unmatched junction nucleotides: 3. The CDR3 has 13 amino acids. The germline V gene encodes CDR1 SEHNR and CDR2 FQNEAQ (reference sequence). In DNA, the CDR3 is TGTGCCAGCAGGGACAGGCGTTCCTACGAGCAGTACTTC. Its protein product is CASRDRRSYEQYF.

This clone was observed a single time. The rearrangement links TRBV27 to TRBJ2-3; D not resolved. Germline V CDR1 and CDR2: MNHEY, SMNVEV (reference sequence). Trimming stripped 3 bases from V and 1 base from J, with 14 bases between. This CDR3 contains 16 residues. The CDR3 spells CASSFSLVPRTDTQYF. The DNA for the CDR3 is TGTGCCAGCAGTTTCAGTCTAGTCCCGCGCACAGATACGCAGTATTTT.

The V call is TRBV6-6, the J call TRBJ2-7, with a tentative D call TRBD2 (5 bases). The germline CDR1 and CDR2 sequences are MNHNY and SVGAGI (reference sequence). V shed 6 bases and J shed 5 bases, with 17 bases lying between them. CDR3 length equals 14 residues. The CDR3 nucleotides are TGTGCCAGCAGCCGGGCACTAGGAACCCACGAGCAGTACTTC. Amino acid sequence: CASSRALGTHEQYF.

DNA of the CDR3: TGTGCCAGCATGCTTCTTACTAGCGGCTCCTACGAGCAGTACTTC. This sequence encodes CASMLLTSGSYEQYF. The chain uses TRBV11-3 and TRBJ2-7; TRBD2 matches at 8 bases. This CDR3 comprises 15 residues. The V segment lost 7 bases and the J segment 0 bases; nucleotides outside the gene matches: 8. Germline values: CDR1 SGHNT, CDR2 YENEEA.

The CDR3 DNA reads TGTGCCAGCACCCGGGACAGCAGTTCCTACGAGCAGTACTTC. Its protein product is CASTRDSSSYEQYF. The chain combines TRBV6-1 with TRBJ2-7; 7 bases are a match to TRBD1. The ends lost 7 bases at V and 1 base at J; junction bases unmatched: 7. CDR3 length equals 14 residues. In germline, CDR1 is MNHNS, CDR2 SASEGT.

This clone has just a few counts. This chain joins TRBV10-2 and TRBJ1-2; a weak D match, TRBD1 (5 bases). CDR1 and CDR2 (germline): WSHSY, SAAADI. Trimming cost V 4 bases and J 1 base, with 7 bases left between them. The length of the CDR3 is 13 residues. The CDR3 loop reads CASSATDNYGYTF. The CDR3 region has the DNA TGCGCCAGCAGTGCGACAGATAACTATGGCTACACCTTC.

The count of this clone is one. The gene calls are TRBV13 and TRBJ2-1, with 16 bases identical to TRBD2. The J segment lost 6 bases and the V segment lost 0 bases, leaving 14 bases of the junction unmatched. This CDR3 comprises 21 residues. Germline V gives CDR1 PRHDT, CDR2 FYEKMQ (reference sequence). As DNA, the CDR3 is TGTGCCAGCAGCTTAGGTACCCCGGGACTAGCGGGAGGGCCCCAAAGCAATGAGCAGTTCTTC. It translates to CASSLGTPGLAGGPQSNEQFF. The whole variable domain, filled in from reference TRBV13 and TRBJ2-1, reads AAGVIQSPRHLIKEKRETATLKCYPIPRHDTVYWYQQGPGQDPQFLISFYEKMQSDKGSIPDRFSAQQFSDYHSELNMSSLELGDSALYFCASSLGTPGLAGGPQSNEQFFGPGTRLTVL.

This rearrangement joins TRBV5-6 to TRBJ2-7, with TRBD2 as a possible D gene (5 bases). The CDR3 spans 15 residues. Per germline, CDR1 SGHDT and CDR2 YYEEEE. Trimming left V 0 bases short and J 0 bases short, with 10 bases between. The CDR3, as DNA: TGTGCCAGCAGCTTGGCGTTAGGGAGCTCCTACGAGCAGTACTTC. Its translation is CASSLALGSSYEQYF.

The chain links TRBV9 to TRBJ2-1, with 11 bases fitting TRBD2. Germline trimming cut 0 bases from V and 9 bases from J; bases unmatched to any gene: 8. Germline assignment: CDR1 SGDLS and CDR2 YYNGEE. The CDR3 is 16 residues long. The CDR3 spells CASSVGASGRTGEQFF. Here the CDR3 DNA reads TGTGCCAGCAGCGTAGGGGCTAGCGGGAGGACGGGTGAGCAGTTCTTC.

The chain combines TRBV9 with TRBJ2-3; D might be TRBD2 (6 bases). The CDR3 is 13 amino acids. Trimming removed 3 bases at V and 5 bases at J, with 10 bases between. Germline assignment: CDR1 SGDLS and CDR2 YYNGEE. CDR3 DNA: TGTGCCAGCAGCGGGGACTCTAGAGATACGCAGTATTTT. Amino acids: CASSGDSRDTQYF.

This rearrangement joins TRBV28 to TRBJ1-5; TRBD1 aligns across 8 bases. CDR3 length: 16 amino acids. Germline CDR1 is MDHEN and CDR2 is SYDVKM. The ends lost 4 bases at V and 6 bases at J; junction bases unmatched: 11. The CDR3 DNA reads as TGTGCCAGCAGTTCCGGGCTGGACAGGGCCCGTCAGCCCCAGCATTTT. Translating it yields CASSSGLDRARQPQHF. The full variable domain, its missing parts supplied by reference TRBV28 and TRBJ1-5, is DVKVTQSSRYLVKRTGEKVFLECVQDMDHENMFWYRQDPGLGLRLIYFSYDVKMKEKGDIPEGYSVSREKKERFSLILESASTNQTSMYLCASSSGLDRARQPQHFGDGTRLSIL.

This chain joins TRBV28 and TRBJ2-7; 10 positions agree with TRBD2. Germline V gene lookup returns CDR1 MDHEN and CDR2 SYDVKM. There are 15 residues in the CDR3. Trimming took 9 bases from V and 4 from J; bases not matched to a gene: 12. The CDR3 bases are TGTGCCAGTACCCTAGCGGGAGAAGGACCTTACGAGCAGTACTTC. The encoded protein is CASTLAGEGPYEQYF.

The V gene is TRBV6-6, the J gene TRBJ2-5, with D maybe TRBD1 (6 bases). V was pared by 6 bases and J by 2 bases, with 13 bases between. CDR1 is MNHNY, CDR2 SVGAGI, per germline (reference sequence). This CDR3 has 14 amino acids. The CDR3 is CASRPQGKQETQYF. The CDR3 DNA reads TGTGCCAGCAGACCGCAGGGGAAGCAAGAGACCCAGTACTTC.

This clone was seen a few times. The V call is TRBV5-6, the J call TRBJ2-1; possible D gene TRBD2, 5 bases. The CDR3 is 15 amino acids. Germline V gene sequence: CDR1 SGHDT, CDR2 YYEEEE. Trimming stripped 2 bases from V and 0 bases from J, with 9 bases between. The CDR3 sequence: CASSFTRFSYNEQFF. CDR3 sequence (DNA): TGTGCCAGCAGCTTCACTAGATTCTCCTACAATGAGCAGTTCTTC.

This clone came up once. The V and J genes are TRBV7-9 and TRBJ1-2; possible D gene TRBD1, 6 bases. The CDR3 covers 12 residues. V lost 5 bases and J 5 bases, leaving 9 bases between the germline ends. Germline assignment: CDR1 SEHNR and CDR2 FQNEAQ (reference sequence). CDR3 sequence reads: CASSPTGYGYTF. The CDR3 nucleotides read TGTGCCAGCAGCCCAACAGGGTATGGCTACACCTTC. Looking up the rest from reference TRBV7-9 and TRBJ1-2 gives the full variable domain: DTGVSQNPRHKITKRGQNVTFRCDPISEHNRLYWYRQTLGQGPEFLTYFQNEAQLEKSRLLSDRFSAERPKGSFSTLEIQRTEQGDSAMYLCASSPTGYGYTFGSGTRLTVV.

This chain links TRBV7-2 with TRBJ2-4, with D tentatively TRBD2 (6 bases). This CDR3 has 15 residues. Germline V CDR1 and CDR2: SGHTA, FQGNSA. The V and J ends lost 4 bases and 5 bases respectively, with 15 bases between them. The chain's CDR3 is CASSSMGLTENIQYF. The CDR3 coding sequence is TGTGCCAGCAGCTCTATGGGACTGACGGAAAACATTCAGTACTTC. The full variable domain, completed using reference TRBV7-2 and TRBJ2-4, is GAGVSQSPSNKVTEKGKDVELRCDPISGHTALYWYRQSLGQGLEFLIYFQGNSAPDKSGLPSDRFSAERTGGSVSTLTIQRTQQEDSAVYLCASSSMGLTENIQYFGAGTRLSVL.

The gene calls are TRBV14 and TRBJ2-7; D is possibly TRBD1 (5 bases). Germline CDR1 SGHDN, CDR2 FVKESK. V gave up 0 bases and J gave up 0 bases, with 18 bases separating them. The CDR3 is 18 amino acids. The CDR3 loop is CASSQDVPGSVRSYEQYF. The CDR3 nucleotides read TGTGCCAGCAGCCAAGACGTCCCAGGGTCGGTTCGCTCCTACGAGCAGTACTTC.

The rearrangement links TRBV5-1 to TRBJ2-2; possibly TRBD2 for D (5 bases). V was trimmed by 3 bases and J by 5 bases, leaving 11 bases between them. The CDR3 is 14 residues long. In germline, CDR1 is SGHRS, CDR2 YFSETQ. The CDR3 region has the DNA TGCGCCAGCAGCTCGGGATTCCGAACCGGGGAGCTGTTTTTT. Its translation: CASSSGFRTGELFF. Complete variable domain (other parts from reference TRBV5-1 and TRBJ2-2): KAGVTQTPRYLIKTRGQQVTLSCSPISGHRSVSWYQQTPGQGLQFLFEYFSETQRNKGNFPGRFSGRQFSNSRSEMNVSTLELGDSALYLCASSSGFRTGELFFGEGSRLTVL.

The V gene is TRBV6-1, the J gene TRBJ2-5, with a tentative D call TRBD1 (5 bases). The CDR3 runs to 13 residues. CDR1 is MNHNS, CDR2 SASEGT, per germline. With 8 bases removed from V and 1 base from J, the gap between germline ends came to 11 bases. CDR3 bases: TGTGCCAGCGCAGGGTGGATCCAAGAGACCCAGTACTTC. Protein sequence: CASAGWIQETQYF.

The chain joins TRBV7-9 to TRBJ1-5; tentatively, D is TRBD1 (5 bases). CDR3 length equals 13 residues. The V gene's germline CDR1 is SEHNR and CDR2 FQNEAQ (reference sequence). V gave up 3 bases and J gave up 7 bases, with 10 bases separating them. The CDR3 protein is CASSFQGGQPQHF. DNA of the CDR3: TGTGCCAGCAGCTTCCAGGGTGGACAGCCCCAGCATTTT. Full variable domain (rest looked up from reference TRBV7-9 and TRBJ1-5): DTGVSQNPRHKITKRGQNVTFRCDPISEHNRLYWYRQTLGQGPEFLTYFQNEAQLEKSRLLSDRFSAERPKGSFSTLEIQRTEQGDSAMYLCASSFQGGQPQHFGDGTRLSIL.